A selection of T cell receptor beta chains follows, all from one sample in a study of cytomegalovirus exposure and HLA in healthy donors. Clones were sequenced by immunoSEQ multiplex PCR, and TCRdb holds only the in-frame ones, with some missing. Of tens of thousands of clones in the sample, roughly four fifths were seen once. Input material: PBMCs. Receptors originate from a man between 25 and 39 years old in good health and CMV-seronegative. The CDR3 runs from the conserved cysteine through the conserved F or W. The D gene is left open where the match is weak. Not every row has a clone size; where given, it reads once, few, many or a size class.

v_call,j_call,clone_size,d_call,cdr3_nt,cdr3_aa
TRBV7-2,TRBJ1-5,NA,NA,TGTGCCAGCAGCCGGACAACAGATCAGCCCCAGCATTTT,CASSRTTDQPQHF
TRBV5-1,TRBJ1-4,NA,TRBD1,TGCGCCAGCAGCTTCCAGGGGGCTTGGGGAGGTGAAAAACTGTTTTTT,CASSFQGAWGGEKLFF
TRBV2,TRBJ2-1,NA,TRBD2,TGTGCCAGCAGCGTCAGCGGGAGGAGCTCCAATGAGCAGTTCTTC,CASSVSGRSSNEQFF
TRBV6-1,TRBJ2-2,few,NA,TGTGCCAGCAGTGGACTCTCGAACACCGGGGAGCTGTTTTTT,CASSGLSNTGELFF
TRBV7-9,TRBJ1-1,NA,TRBD1,TGTGCCAGCAGCTTACTACAGGGGGCTGGCACTGAAGCTTTCTTT,CASSLLQGAGTEAFF
TRBV6-5,TRBJ1-2,NA,NA,TGTGCCAGCAGTTACTCCGGAGTTACCAACTATGGCTACACCTTC,CASSYSGVTNYGYTF
TRBV25-1,TRBJ2-2,NA,TRBD1,TGTGCCAGCAGTAGACAGGGGGGCACCGGGGAGCTGTTTTTT,CASSRQGGTGELFF
TRBV11-2,TRBJ1-2,NA,NA,TGTGCCAGCAGCTCCCTCACAGGGAATGGCTACACCTTC,CASSSLTGNGYTF
TRBV29-1,TRBJ2-2,NA,NA,TGCAGCGCCAACCACGGGGGGCCAAACACCGGGGAGCTGTTTTTT,CSANHGGPNTGELFF
TRBV18,TRBJ2-5,few,NA,TGTGCCAGCACACGGCAGGGAGAGACCCAGTACTTC,CASTRQGETQYF
TRBV4-1,TRBJ2-7,NA,TRBD1,TGCGCCAGCAGCCAAAGGGGGACAGGGGGAATCTACGAGCAGTACTTC,CASSQRGTGGIYEQYF
TRBV18,TRBJ2-7,medium-sized,NA,TGTGCCAGCTCACTCAGCGGTTTGGGGTACGAGCAGTACTTC,CASSLSGLGYEQYF
TRBV4-2,TRBJ2-1,once,TRBD2,TGTGCCAGCAGCCAAGTTGGCGGGAGGGCCCTCAATGAGCAGTTCTTC,CASSQVGGRALNEQFF
TRBV19,TRBJ1-2,NA,NA,TGTGCCAGTAGTCCCCCCACCAGGGTTGAAGGCTACACCTTC,CASSPPTRVEGYTF
TRBV18,TRBJ2-2,NA,TRBD1,TGTGCCAGCGCACAGAACCTAAGGGGGCTTAACACCGGGGAGCTGTTTTTT,CASAQNLRGLNTGELFF
TRBV10-3,TRBJ2-3,few,TRBD2,TGTGCCATCAGACGGACTAGCGGGGGGGGCACAGATACGCAGTATTTT,CAIRRTSGGGTDTQYF
TRBV19,TRBJ2-1,NA,NA,TGTGCCAGTAGTATTATAGACAGAATGGGAATAAGCTCCTACAATGAGCAGTTCTTC,CASSIIDRMGISSYNEQFF
TRBV19,TRBJ1-5,few,NA,TGTGCCAGTATTTCTGCAGGGGCGGGTCAGCCCCAGCATTTT,CASISAGAGQPQHF
TRBV27,TRBJ1-2,few,NA,TGTGCCAGCAGTTTATCGACCGGCGGCTACTATGGCTACACCTTC,CASSLSTGGYYGYTF
TRBV30,TRBJ2-7,few,NA,TGTGCCTGGAGTGGTAACGCCCCGAGCGACGAGCAGTACTTC,CAWSGNAPSDEQYF
TRBV19,TRBJ2-1,NA,NA,TGTGCCAGTTCCATCCCCGGGAAGGGGGGGGCAGTCAATGAGCAGTTCTTC,CASSIPGKGGAVNEQFF
TRBV5-4,TRBJ1-1,NA,NA,TGTGCCAGCAGCTTGAGAGGGATGAACACTGAAGCTTTCTTT,CASSLRGMNTEAFF
TRBV5-4,TRBJ2-5,NA,TRBD2,TGTGCCAGCAGCCTGACTAGCGGGACGGGGGAGACCCAGTACTTC,CASSLTSGTGETQYF
TRBV19,TRBJ1-4,NA,TRBD1,TGTGCCAGTAGTCGAGACCGGACAGGCGAATTAAATGAAAAACTGTTTTTT,CASSRDRTGELNEKLFF
TRBV2,TRBJ1-2,NA,TRBD1,TGTGCCAGCAGTGAAAATCCGGGACAGGGGGATGGCTACACCTTC,CASSENPGQGDGYTF